The 15 T cell receptor beta chains reported below all come from one sample, sequenced in a study of blood T cell repertoires in COVID-19. Here immunoSEQ multiplex PCR was the method, and the copy in TCRdb shows in-frame clones only, minus some. Of roughly 100,000 clones in the sample, approximately 87% were seen once. The sequenced sample was peripheral blood. The receptors were gathered from a human donor in a cohort sampled during active COVID-19.

The chain couples TRBV7-2 to TRBJ1-6; no reliable D call. This CDR3 has 16 residues. Germline CDR1 SGHTA, CDR2 FQGNSA. Trimming took off 5 bases at V and 0 bases at J, with 11 bases between the two ends. The CDR3 spells CASSPRTSSYNSPLHF. The DNA of the CDR3 is TGTGCCAGCAGCCCTAGAACAAGCTCCTATAATTCACCCCTCCACTTT.

The chain has TRBV6-6 and TRBJ1-1; the D is unclear. The CDR3 is 13 amino acids. In germline, CDR1 is MNHNY, CDR2 SVGAGI (reference sequence). The V and J ends lost 10 bases and 1 base respectively, with 13 bases between them. CDR3 sequence reads: CATILAPNTEAFF. The CDR3 DNA sequence: TGTGCCACTATCCTCGCCCCGAACACTGAAGCTTTCTTT.

The J gene is TRBJ1-1, the V gene TRBV11-1; D gene unclear. V lost 3 bases, J lost 0 bases, and 11 bases lay in between. Germline CDR1 is SGHAT and CDR2 is FQDESV (reference sequence). This CDR3 region has 15 residues. The CDR3 sequence is CASSFSRTMNTEAFF. The DNA of the CDR3 is TGTGCCAGCAGCTTCAGTCGGACTATGAACACTGAAGCTTTCTTT.

The V call is TRBV28, the J call TRBJ2-1; weak D call: TRBD1 (5 bases). There are 13 residues in the CDR3. The germline CDR1 and CDR2 sequences are MDHEN and SYDVKM. The V and J ends lost 6 bases and 9 bases respectively, with 15 bases between them. The CDR3 DNA reads as TGTGCCAGCAGCTCCAGGGTTATAGGTGAGCAGTTCTTC. Its translation: CASSSRVIGEQFF.

The V and J genes are TRBV18 and TRBJ1-2; D is uncertain. Trimming removed 5 bases from V and 3 bases from J, with 7 bases in between. The CDR3 runs 12 residues. Germline-derived CDR1 and CDR2 are KGHSH and LQKENI. The CDR3 here is CASSYPDYGYTF. The CDR3 nucleotides are TGTGCCAGCTCATACCCGGACTATGGCTACACCTTC.

The chain links TRBV6-5 to TRBJ1-2; TRBD1 is a possible D gene (6 bases). V lost 7 bases to trimming and J lost 0 bases, with 15 bases between them. The CDR3 spans 15 residues. CDR1 and CDR2 from the germline V gene are MNHEY and SVGAGI. CDR3 residues: CASTLDSFSNYGYTF. Written as DNA, the CDR3 is TGTGCCAGCACCCTGGACAGTTTTTCTAACTATGGCTACACCTTC.

This clone was found once. The chain couples TRBV24-1 to TRBJ2-3; D uncertain. Germline CDR1 and CDR2: KGHDR and SFDVKD. V was cut by 1 base and J by 8 bases, with 9 bases left in between. CDR3 length: 13 amino acids. The CDR3 loop reads CATSDFLGGTQYF. The CDR3 coding sequence is TGTGCCACCAGTGATTTTTTAGGCGGTACGCAGTATTTT.

The gene calls are TRBV3-1 (or the pseudogene TRBV3-2) and TRBJ1-4; D ambiguous. The V end was cut by 1 base, the J end by 5 bases, with 11 bases between. The CDR3 is 15 amino acids. Germline V gene sequence: CDR1 LGHDT, CDR2 YNNKEL (reference sequence). The CDR3 spells CASSQGDGLNEKLFF. CDR3 DNA: TGTGCCAGCAGCCAAGGCGACGGACTGAATGAAAAACTGTTTTTT.

The chain joins TRBV15 to TRBJ2-3, with TRBD2 matching 8 bases. V lost 4 bases and J lost 1; bases outside the gene matches: 4. Germline CDR1 reads LNHNV; CDR2 reads YYDKDF (reference sequence). The CDR3 consists of 15 residues. CDR3 DNA: TGTGCCACCAGCATAGCGCGGGGGGGCACAGATACGCAGTATTTT. Residues: CATSIARGGTDTQYF.

The V call is TRBV6-5, the J call TRBJ1-6; D is undetermined. Germline CDR1 reads MNHEY; CDR2 reads SVGAGI. The length of the CDR3 is 15 residues. The ends were cut back, 1 base at V and 0 bases at J, with 4 bases in the middle. CDR3 in amino acids: CASSYYNSYNSPLHF. The DNA for the CDR3 is TGTGCCAGCAGTTACTATAACTCCTATAATTCACCCCTCCACTTT.

The rearrangement links TRBV6-5 to TRBJ2-7, with a possible D match to TRBD1 (5 bases). Germline V gene data show CDR1 as MNHEY and CDR2 as SVGAGI. V was pared by 10 bases and J by 7 bases, with 20 bases between. The CDR3 has 13 amino acids. The CDR3 DNA is TGTGCCACGCAGGGCGGCAGATTTATTGAGCAGTACTTC. Translated: CATQGGRFIEQYF.

The J gene is TRBJ1-1, the V gene TRBV7-9, with D hard to call. V lost 1 base and J 1 base, leaving 7 bases between the germline ends. This CDR3 spans 14 amino acids. Germline CDR1 SEHNR, CDR2 FQNEAQ (reference sequence). CDR3 nucleotides: TGTGCCAGCAGCTTAGATGGAGAGAACACTGAAGCTTTCTTT. It is translated as CASSLDGENTEAFF. Drawing the rest from reference TRBV7-9 and TRBJ1-1, the complete variable domain is DTGVSQNPRHKITKRGQNVTFRCDPISEHNRLYWYRQTLGQGPEFLTYFQNEAQLEKSRLLSDRFSAERPKGSFSTLEIQRTEQGDSAMYLCASSLDGENTEAFFGQGTRLTVV.

This chain uses TRBV7-8 with TRBJ1-2; TRBD1 matches 10 bases. The V gene end was trimmed by 1 base and the J gene end by 4 bases; junction bases not matched to a gene: 0. The CDR3 totals 14 residues. The germline CDR1 and CDR2 sequences are SGHVS and FQNEAQ. The DNA for the CDR3 is TGTGCCAGCAGCTTAGGGACAGGGGGCTATGGCTACACCTTC. It is translated as CASSLGTGGYGYTF.

This clone was picked up a small number of times. V and J are TRBV12-3 or TRBV12-4 and TRBJ1-1; D not resolved. V was pared by 3 bases and J by 5 bases, with 10 bases between. The CDR3 totals 13 residues. The CDR3 nucleotides are TGTGCCAGCAGTTTGAACGAGGGTACTGAAGCTTTCTTT. It yields the protein CASSLNEGTEAFF.

The chain carries TRBV5-1 and TRBJ2-3, with unresolved D. The CDR3 has 14 amino acids. V was clipped by 4 bases and J by 0 bases, with 9 bases between them. Germline V lookup: CDR1 SGHRS, CDR2 YFSETQ. The CDR3 protein is CASSGMTSTDTQYF. The CDR3 bases are TGCGCCAGCAGCGGAATGACTAGCACAGATACGCAGTATTTT.